This TCR beta chain was documented in a study of Ad26.COV2.S vaccination and SARS-CoV-2 variants (dated by TCRdb to the early 2020s). For context, the study as a whole: Vaccine-arm donors were drawn from COV1001, a multicentre, randomized, double-blind, placebo-controlled phase I-IIa trial of Ad26.COV2.S in healthy adults. Trial participants were randomized into five groups of five, in which low-dose or high-dose Ad26.COV2.S was given once or twice, or placebo was given on both occasions. The specificity and breadth of SARS-CoV-2-reactive T cell receptors after Ad26.COV2.S vaccination were assessed by TCRbeta repertoire sequencing. Throughout the experiments and outcome assessment, investigators stayed blinded to trial group allocation. The TCR-sequenced set comprised approximately 30 samples: 19 Ad26.COV2.S vaccine recipients, 5 placebo recipients and 8 SARS-CoV-2 convalescent individuals. Ad26.COV2.S was administered intramuscularly at a dose of 5x10^10 or 1x10^11 viral particles, either as one shot or as two shots given 56 days apart.

The immunoSEQ Assay was the method used to sequence TCRbeta CDR3 regions. After extraction, genomic DNA underwent amplification by bias-controlled multiplex PCR, followed by high-throughput sequencing. The original methods were these. To quantify the absolute abundance of every unique TCRbeta CDR3 region, sequences were collapsed and filtered. Usable DNA was measured by amplifying reference genes present in all nucleated cells, and TCRbeta template counts were normalized to that usable DNA to estimate T cell fraction. Repertoire TCRs were annotated as SARS-CoV-2-specific by exact matching of V gene, CDR3 amino acid sequence and J gene to a known reactive TCR set. The reference SARS-CoV-2 TCR set was obtained from MIRA and was filtered for enrichment in COVID-19-positive ImmuneCODE repertoires, whereby public or cross-reactive TCRs were removed. Using the MIRA antigens, annotated TCRs were further analysed by specific ORF or by position within an ORF. Breadth was defined as the number of annotated unique rearrangements divided by the total number of unique productive rearrangements, and depth was defined as the summed frequency of the annotated unique rearrangements. Group comparisons of TCR breadth used two-sided Wilcoxon rank-sum tests. What TCRdb holds here is the immuneACCESS table cut down to in-frame rearrangements. Part of the clones is not present; checked against another copy, under half of the missing clones reflect an unresolved V gene, and the others are unexplained. V, J and clone size are those of that table, while D and trimming were read from the DNA. The sample profile shows about 480,000 clones; roughly 89% of them were found once. The ten largest account for 13% of the sample.

Read against the paper, the sample's treatment or condition label means: 15 to 20 received Ad26.COV2.S at low or high dose, single or two shots; 5 received placebo; per-sample allocation not given. For vaccine and placebo recipients, the sequenced repertoires came from samples collected on day 63 after the first injection. Between 29 July and 7 August 2020, Cohort 1b enrolled about 27 adults aged 18-55 years at one site in Boston, USA. Ad26.COV2.S consisted of a replication-incompetent adenovirus type 26 vector by which a prefusion-stabilized SARS-CoV-2 spike protein from the original Wuhan strain was expressed. About this clone itself: The target of this receptor is not known. Base quality data are lacking; no much larger clone is found one base away.

V was cut back by 6 bases and J by 0 bases, leaving a gap of 15 bases between them. CDR1 and CDR2, looked up from the germline V gene, are SNHLY and FYNNEI. The CDR3 sequence holds 16 residues, the cysteine and phenylalanine included. Just CDR3 DNA is preserved here, 48 bases in frame from base 1. General findings and caveats noted by the study authors: Comparing responses between vaccine doses or regimens was not something the study was powered to do. The authors noted that the TCR breadth and depth analyses may have underestimated total T cell responses. Comparable non-spike TCR breadth was observed between vaccine and placebo recipients, consistent with only spike being contained in the vaccine. Ad26.COV2.S recipients had higher spike-specific TCR breadth than placebo recipients (P = 0.0014). After vaccination, substantial breadth of spike-specific CD8+ and CD4+ T cell responses was reported.

The receptor was isolated from a person between 18 and 59 years old who received the Ad26.COV2.S COVID-19 vaccine or a placebo. This sequence uses TRBV2 and TRBJ2-4; possibly the D gene is TRBD1, per 5 matching bases. Source: peripheral blood, taken in a trial of Ad26.COV2.S vaccine versus placebo. The bases are TGTGCCAGCAGATCGCCAGGACAACTAGCCAAAAACATTCAGTACTTC. Its translation is CASRSPGQLAKNIQYF. This CDR3, with the reference TRBV2 and TRBJ2-4 proteins standing in past its ends, gives the full variable domain EPEVTQTPSHQVTQMGQEVILRCVPISNHLYFYWYRQILGQKVEFLVSFYNNEISEKSEIFDDQFSVERPDGSNFTLKIRSTKLEDSAMYFCASRSPGQLAKNIQYFGAGTRLSVL.